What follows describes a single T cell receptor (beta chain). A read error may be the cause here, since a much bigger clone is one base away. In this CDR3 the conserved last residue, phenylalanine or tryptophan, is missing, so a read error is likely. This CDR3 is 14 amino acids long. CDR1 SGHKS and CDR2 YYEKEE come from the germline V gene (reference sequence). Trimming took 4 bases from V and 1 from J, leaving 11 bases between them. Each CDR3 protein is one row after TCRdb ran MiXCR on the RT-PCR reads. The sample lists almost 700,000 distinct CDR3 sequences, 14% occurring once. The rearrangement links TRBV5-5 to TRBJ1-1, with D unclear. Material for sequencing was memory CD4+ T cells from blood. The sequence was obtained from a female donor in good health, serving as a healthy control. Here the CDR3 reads CASSTGARNTEAFL. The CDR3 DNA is TGTGCCAGCAGCACCGGCGCCCGGAACACTGAAGCTTTCCTT.